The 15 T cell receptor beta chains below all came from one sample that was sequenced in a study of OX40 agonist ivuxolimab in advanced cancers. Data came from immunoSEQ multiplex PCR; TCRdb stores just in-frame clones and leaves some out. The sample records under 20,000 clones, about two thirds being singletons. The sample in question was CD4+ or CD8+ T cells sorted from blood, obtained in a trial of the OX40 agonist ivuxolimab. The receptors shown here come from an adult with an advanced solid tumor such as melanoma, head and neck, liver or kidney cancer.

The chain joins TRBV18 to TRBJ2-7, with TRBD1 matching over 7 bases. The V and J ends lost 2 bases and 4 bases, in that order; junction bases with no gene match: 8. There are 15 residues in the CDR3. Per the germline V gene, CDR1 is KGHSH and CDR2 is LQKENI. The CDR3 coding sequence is TGTGCCAGCTCACCAATGACAGGGTTGGCGTACGAGCAGTACTTC. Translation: CASSPMTGLAYEQYF.

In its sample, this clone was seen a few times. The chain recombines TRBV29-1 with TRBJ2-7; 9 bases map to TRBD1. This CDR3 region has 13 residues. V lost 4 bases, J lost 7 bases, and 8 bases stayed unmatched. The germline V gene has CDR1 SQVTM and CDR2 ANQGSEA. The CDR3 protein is CSVVGGDRDEQYF. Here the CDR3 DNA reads TGCAGCGTTGTTGGGGGGGACAGGGATGAGCAGTACTTC.

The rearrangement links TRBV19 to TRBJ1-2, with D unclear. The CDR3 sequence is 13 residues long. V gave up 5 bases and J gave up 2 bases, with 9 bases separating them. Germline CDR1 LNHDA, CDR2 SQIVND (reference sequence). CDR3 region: CASSETGNYGYTF. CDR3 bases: TGTGCCAGTAGTGAAACGGGGAACTATGGCTACACCTTC.

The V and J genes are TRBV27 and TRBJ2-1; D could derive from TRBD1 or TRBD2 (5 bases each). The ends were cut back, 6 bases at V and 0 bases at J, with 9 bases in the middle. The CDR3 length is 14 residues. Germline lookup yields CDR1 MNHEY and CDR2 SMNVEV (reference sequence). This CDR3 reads CASRPGSSYNEQFF. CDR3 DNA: TGTGCCAGCAGGCCAGGGAGCTCCTACAATGAGCAGTTCTTC.

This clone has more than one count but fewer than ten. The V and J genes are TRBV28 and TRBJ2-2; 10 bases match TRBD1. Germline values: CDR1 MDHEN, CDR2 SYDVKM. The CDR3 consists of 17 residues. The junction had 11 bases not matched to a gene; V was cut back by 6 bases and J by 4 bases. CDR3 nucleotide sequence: TGTGCCAGCAGCTCCTACGACAGGGGGCCGGGCACCGGGGAGCTGTTTTTT. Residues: CASSSYDRGPGTGELFF.

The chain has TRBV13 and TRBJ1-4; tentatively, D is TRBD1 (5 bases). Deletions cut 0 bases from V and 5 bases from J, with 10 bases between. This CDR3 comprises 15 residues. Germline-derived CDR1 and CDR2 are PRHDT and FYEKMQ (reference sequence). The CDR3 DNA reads TGTGCCAGCAGCTTAGGACGCGCAGGGAATGAAAAACTGTTTTTT. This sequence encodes CASSLGRAGNEKLFF.

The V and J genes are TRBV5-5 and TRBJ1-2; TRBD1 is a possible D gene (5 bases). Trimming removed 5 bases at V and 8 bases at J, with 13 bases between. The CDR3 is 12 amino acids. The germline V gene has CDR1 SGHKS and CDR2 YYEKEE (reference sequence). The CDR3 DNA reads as TGTGCCAGCAGTTCTCCGGGGGTGGGCTACACCTTC. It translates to CASSSPGVGYTF.

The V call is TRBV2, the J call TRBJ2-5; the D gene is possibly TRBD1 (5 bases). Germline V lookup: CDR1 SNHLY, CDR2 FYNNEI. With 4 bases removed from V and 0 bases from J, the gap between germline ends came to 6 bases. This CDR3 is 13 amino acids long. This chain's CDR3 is CASSAGYQETQYF. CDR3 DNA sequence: TGTGCCAGCAGTGCAGGGTACCAAGAGACCCAGTACTTC.

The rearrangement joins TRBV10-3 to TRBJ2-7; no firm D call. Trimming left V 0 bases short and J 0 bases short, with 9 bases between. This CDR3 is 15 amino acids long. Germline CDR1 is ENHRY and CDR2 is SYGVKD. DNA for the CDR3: TGTGCCATCAGTGAGTCGGCCCGATACTCCTACGAGCAGTACTTC. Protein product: CAISESARYSYEQYF.

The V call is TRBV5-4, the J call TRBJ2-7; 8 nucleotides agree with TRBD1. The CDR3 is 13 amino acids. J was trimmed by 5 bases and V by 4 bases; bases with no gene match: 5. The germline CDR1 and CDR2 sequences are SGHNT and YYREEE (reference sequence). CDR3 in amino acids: CASSPDRVHEQYF. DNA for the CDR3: TGTGCCAGCAGCCCGGACAGGGTCCACGAGCAGTACTTC.

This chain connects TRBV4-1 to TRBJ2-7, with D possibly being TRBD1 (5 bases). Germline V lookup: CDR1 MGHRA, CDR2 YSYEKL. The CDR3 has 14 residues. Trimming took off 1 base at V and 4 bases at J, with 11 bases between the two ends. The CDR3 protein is CASSQVLGAYEQYF. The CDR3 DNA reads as TGCGCCAGCAGCCAAGTCCTTGGGGCTTACGAGCAGTACTTC.

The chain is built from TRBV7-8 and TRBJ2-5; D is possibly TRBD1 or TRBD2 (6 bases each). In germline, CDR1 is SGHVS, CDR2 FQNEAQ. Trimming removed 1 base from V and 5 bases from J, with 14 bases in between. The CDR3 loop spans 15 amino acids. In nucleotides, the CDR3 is TGTGCCAGCAGCTTAGACGGGGGCGCGATGGAGACCCAGTACTTC. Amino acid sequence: CASSLDGGAMETQYF.

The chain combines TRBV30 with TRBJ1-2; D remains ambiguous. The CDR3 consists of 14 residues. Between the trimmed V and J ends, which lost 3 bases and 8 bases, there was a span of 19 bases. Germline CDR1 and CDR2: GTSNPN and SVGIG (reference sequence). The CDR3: CAWRTGLGGDGYTF. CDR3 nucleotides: TGTGCCTGGAGGACCGGGCTCGGCGGTGACGGCTACACCTTC.

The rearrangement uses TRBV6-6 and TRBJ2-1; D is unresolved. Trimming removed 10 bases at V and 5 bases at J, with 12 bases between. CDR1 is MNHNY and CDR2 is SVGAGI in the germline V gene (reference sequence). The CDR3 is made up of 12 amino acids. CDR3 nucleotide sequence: TGTGCCAACGGACCCGATAACAATGAGCAGTTCTTC. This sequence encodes CANGPDNNEQFF.

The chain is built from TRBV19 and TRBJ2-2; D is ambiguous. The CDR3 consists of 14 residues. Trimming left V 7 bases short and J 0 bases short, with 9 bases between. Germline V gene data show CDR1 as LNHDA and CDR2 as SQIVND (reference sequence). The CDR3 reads CASNGFPNTGELFF. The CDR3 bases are TGTGCCAGTAATGGCTTTCCGAACACCGGGGAGCTGTTTTTT.